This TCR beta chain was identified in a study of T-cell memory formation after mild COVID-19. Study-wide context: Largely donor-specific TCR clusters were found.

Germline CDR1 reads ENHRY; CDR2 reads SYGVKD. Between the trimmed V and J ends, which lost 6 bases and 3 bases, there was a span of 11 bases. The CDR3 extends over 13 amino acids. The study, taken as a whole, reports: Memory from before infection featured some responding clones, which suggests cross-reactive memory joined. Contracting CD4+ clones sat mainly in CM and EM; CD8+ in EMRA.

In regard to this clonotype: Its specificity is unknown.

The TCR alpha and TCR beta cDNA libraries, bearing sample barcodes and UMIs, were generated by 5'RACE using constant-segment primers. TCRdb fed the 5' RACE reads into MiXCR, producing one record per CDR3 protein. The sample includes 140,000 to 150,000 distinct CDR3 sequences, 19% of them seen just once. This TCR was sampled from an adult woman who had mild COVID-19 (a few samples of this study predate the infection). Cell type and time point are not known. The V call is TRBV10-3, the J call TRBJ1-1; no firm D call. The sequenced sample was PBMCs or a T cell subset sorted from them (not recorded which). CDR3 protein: CAIRGREDTEAFF. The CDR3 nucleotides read TGTGCCATCAGAGGACGGGAGGACACTGAAGCTTTCTTT.